One and the same sample provided the 17 T cell receptor beta chains below, sequenced in a study of T cell repertoires in cytomegalovirus infection. TCRdb called the reads again in MiXCR, with one record for every CDR3 protein. This sample has hundreds of thousands of distinct CDR3 sequences; less than 25% occur once, and the top ten carry less than 10%. Sequenced input: CD8+ T cells from PBMCs. These TCRs come from a human donor in good health (CMV status not recorded). Some clones in this sample may be carry-over from other donors' samples.

This clonotype was seen repeatedly, ten times or more. The chain combines TRBV7-6 with TRBJ2-2; TRBD1 might be the D (5 bases). The V end lost 7 bases, the J end lost 5 bases, and 8 bases lay between the germline ends. The CDR3 is 12 amino acids. Germline V gene data show CDR1 as SGHVS and CDR2 as FNYEAQ. CDR3 DNA: TGTGCCAGCAAAGGGGAAACCGGGGAGCTGTTTTTT. Its protein is CASKGETGELFF.

This clonotype was detected ten times or more. The V call is TRBV6-4, the J call TRBJ2-1; the D gene could be TRBD1 or TRBD2 (5 bases each). The CDR3 has 15 residues. Germline V CDR1 and CDR2: MRHNA, SNTAGT. Deletions cut 4 bases from V and 4 bases from J, with 14 bases between. CDR3 DNA: TGTGCCAGCAGTGCGAGAGGGGTTCAGTACAATGAGCAGTTCTTC. This encodes CASSARGVQYNEQFF.

Comments on this clonotype: A much larger clone sits a single nucleotide away, making a read error possible. The chain recombines TRBV7-4 with TRBJ2-5; D perhaps matches TRBD2 (7 bases). V gave up 5 bases and J gave up 3 bases, with 22 bases separating them. CDR3 length: 17 residues. CDR1 is SGHVT and CDR2 is SQSDAQ in the germline V gene. The DNA for the CDR3 is TGTGCCAGCAGCCCGGCAAGGGGGGGAGTCGGAAAAGAGACCCAGTACTTC. This sequence encodes CASSPARGGVGKETQYF.

The chain has TRBV4-2 and TRBJ2-5; unclear D gene. The CDR3 runs to 12 residues. Trimming took off 3 bases at V and 4 bases at J, with 6 bases between the two ends. The germline V gene encodes CDR1 LGHNA and CDR2 YNFKEQ. The CDR3 bases are TGTGCCAGCAGCCATAAGGGAGAGACCCAGTACTTC. Its translation: CASSHKGETQYF.

The chain employs TRBV29-1 and TRBJ2-7, with 8 bases lining up with TRBD2. The CDR3 covers 15 residues. J gave up 3 bases and V 0 bases, and 7 bases lay outside the gene matches. Germline assignment: CDR1 SQVTM and CDR2 ANQGSEA. The CDR3 region has the DNA TGCAGCGTTGAAGATCTCGACGGGGGGGGCTACGAGCAGTACTTC. It yields the protein CSVEDLDGGGYEQYF.

This clonotype was observed at least ten times. The chain is built from TRBV28 and TRBJ1-2, with D perhaps matching TRBD1 (6 bases). CDR3 size: 15 residues. The germline gives CDR1 MDHEN, CDR2 SYDVKM. Trimming stripped 4 bases from V and 4 bases from J, with 16 bases between. CDR3 sequence reads: CASSSVNRDSYGYTF. CDR3 in DNA: TGTGCCAGCAGTTCAGTTAACAGGGACTCCTATGGCTACACCTTC.

V is TRBV20-1 and J is TRBJ2-1; TRBD2 matches 13 bases. Germline loops: CDR1 DFQATT, CDR2 SNEGSKA (reference sequence). J gave up 8 bases and V 0 bases, and 4 bases lay outside the gene matches. CDR3 size: 15 residues. The DNA for the CDR3 is TGCAGTGCTAGAGATACTAGCGGGGGGGCTTATGAGCAGTTCTTC. This gives the protein CSARDTSGGAYEQFF.

The rearrangement joins TRBV6-1 to TRBJ2-7; 10 nucleotides line up with TRBD1. J gave up 0 bases and V 1 base, and 3 bases lay outside the gene matches. Per the germline V gene, CDR1 is MNHNS and CDR2 is SASEGT. The CDR3 contains 16 residues. The CDR3 DNA follows: TGTGCCAGCAGTGAAGGGACAGGGGGTTTCTCCTACGAGCAGTACTTC. It codes for CASSEGTGGFSYEQYF.

V and J are TRBV2 and TRBJ2-1, with a possible D match to TRBD2 (6 bases). The CDR3 sequence is 16 residues long. Per germline, CDR1 SNHLY and CDR2 FYNNEI. Trimming cost V 6 bases and J 6 bases, with 21 bases left between them. The CDR3: CASRSTQGGRVNEQFF. CDR3 in DNA: TGTGCCAGCAGGTCGACCCAGGGAGGTAGGGTCAATGAGCAGTTCTTC.

This clonotype was recorded many times. Its ends do not fully match the called genes, so a read error is possible. The CDR3 DNA is TGTGCCAGCAGTATTAGCGGGAGCTCCTACAATGAGCAGTTCTTC. Translating it yields CASSISGSSYNEQFF. The chain couples TRBV19 to TRBJ2-1, with 9 bases that match TRBD2. Germline CDR1 and CDR2: LNHDA and SQIVND (reference sequence). The CDR3 consists of 15 residues.

The chain carries TRBV20-1 and TRBJ2-7; perhaps D is TRBD1 or TRBD2 (7 bases each). CDR1 is DFQATT, CDR2 SNEGSKA, per germline (reference sequence). The CDR3 consists of 14 residues. The V end was cut by 3 bases, the J end by 2 bases, with 14 bases between. The CDR3 here is CSASGGDSTYEQYF. CDR3 coding DNA: TGCAGTGCTAGTGGGGGGGACAGTACCTACGAGCAGTACTTC.

This clonotype was seen ten or more times. V usage is TRBV7-9 and J usage is TRBJ1-2; no clear D gene. Trimming removed 1 base from V and 5 bases from J, with 8 bases in between. The CDR3 runs 13 residues. Germline V gives CDR1 SEHNR, CDR2 FQNEAQ (reference sequence). CDR3 nucleotides: TGTGCCAGCAGCTTAGAGACTGGGTATGGCTACACCTTC. Amino acid sequence: CASSLETGYGYTF. Filled out from reference TRBV7-9 and TRBJ1-2, the complete variable domain reads DTGVSQNPRHKITKRGQNVTFRCDPISEHNRLYWYRQTLGQGPEFLTYFQNEAQLEKSRLLSDRFSAERPKGSFSTLEIQRTEQGDSAMYLCASSLETGYGYTFGSGTRLTVV.

This clonotype showed up many times. V is TRBV7-9 and J is TRBJ1-1; no firm D call. The V gene lost 2 bases and the J gene lost 1 base, with 8 bases spanning the gap. In germline, CDR1 is SEHNR, CDR2 FQNEAQ (reference sequence). The CDR3 runs to 14 residues. DNA for the CDR3: TGTGCCAGCAGCTTACGGGCGGGGAACACTGAAGCTTTCTTT. It codes for CASSLRAGNTEAFF.

CDR3 in DNA: TGTGCCAGCAGTGATCCAGGGGGGCAAGCCTACAATGAGCAGTTCTTC. It translates to CASSDPGGQAYNEQFF. The rearrangement joins TRBV2 to TRBJ2-1, with D possibly TRBD1 on 7 matching bases. Germline loops: CDR1 SNHLY, CDR2 FYNNEI. The CDR3 contains 16 residues. The V end lost 3 bases, the J end lost 2 bases, and 14 bases lay between the germline ends.

A few counts support this clonotype. CDR3 coding DNA: TGCAGTGCTAGAGCTGCGGGCAATCAGCCCCAGCATTTT. This translates into CSARAAGNQPQHF. V usage is TRBV20-1 and J usage is TRBJ1-5; D is undetermined. CDR1 is DFQATT and CDR2 is SNEGSKA in the germline V gene (reference sequence). Trimming took 1 base from V and 2 from J, leaving 6 bases between them. The CDR3 covers 13 residues.

The gene calls are TRBV29-1 and TRBJ2-1; 7 bases match TRBD1. The CDR3 sequence is 14 residues long. V trimming: 7 bases; J trimming: 2 bases; junction bases outside the gene matches: 8. Germline CDR1 and CDR2: SQVTM and ANQGSEA. CDR3 DNA sequence: TGCAGCGCCGAATGGACAGGCCCCTACAATGAGCAGTTCTTC. Translating it yields CSAEWTGPYNEQFF.

This clonotype was detected many times. The chain is built from TRBV7-2 and TRBJ2-7; D perhaps matches TRBD2 (7 bases). V dropped 5 bases and J dropped 6 bases, with 14 bases sitting between them. CDR3 length: 13 residues. CDR1 SGHTA and CDR2 FQGNSA come from the germline V gene. CDR3: CASSPRGGGEQYV. CDR3 in DNA: TGTGCCAGCAGCCCGAGGGGGGGAGGCGAGCAGTACGTC.